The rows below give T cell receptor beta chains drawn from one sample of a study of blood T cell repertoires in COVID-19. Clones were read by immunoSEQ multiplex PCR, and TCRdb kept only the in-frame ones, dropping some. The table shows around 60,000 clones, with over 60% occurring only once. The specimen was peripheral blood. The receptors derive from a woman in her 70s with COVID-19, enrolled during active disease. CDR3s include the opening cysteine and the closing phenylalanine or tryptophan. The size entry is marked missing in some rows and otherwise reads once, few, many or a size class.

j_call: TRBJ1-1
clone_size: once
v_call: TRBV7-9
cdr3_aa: CASSSGEWRVSF

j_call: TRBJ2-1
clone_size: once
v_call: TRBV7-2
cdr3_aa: CASSLEAGGTYNEQFF

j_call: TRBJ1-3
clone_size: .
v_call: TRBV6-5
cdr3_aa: CASRPTGSGNTIYF

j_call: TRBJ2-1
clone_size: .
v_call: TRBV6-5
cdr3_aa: CASRSQVSNEQFF

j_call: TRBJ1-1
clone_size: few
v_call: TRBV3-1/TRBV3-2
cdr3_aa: CASSGTANTEAFF

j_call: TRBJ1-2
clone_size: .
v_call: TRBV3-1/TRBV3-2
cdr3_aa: CASSSGTGDGYTF

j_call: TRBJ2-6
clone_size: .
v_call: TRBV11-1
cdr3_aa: CASRRQPSGANVLTF

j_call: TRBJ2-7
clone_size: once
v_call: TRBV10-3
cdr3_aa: CAISDIAGQLGEQYF

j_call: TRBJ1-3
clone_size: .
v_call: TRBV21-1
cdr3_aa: CASSKVWQSSGNTIYF

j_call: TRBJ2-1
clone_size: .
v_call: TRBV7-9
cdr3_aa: CASSLAGAGRGNEQFF

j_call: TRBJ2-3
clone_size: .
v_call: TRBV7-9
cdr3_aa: CASSSGTSDTDTQYF

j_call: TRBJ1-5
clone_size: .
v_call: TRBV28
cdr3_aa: CASSPRTGPNQPQHF

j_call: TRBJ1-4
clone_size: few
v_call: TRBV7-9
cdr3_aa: CASSTGEGGEKLFF

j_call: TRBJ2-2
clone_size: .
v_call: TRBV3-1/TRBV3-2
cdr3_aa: CASSEQGGLGITGELFF

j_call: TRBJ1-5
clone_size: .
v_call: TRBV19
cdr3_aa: CASSTIEAGNQPQHF

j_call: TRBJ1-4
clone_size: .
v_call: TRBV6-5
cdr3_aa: CASSYGEKLFF

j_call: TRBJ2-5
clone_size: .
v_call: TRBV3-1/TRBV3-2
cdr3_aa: CASSQVQELAGGTQYF

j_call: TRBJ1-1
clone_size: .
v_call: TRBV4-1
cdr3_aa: CASSQLVLRNTEAFF

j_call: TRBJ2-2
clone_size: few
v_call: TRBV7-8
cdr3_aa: CASSLARTSGSVGELFF

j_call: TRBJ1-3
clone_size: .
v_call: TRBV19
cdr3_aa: CASRPPGVFENTIYF

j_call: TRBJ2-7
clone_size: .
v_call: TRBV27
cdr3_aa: CASSSTGTSGGRHSYEQYF

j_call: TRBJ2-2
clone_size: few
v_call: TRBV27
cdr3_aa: CASSPGSPRGELFF

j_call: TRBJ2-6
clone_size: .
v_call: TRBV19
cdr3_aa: CASSGNRESGGANVLTF

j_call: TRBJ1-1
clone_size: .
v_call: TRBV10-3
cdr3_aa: CAIRTGGNTEAFF

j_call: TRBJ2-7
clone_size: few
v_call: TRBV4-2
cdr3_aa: CASSQDVMLAEQYF

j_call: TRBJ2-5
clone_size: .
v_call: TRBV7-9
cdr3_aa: CASSLTGVETQYF

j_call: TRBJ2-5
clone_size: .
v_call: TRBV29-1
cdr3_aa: CSVKAGGAGETQYF

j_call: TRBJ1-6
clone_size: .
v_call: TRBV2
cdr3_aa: CASSEFIDSPLHF

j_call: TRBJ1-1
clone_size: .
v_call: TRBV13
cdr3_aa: CASRERGHDLNTEAFF

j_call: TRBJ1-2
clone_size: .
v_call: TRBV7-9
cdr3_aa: CASSGGGGHYGYTF

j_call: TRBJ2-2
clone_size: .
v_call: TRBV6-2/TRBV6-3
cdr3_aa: CASSPSRDYTGELFF

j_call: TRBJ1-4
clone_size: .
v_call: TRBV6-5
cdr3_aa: CASTTHLRGGEKLFF

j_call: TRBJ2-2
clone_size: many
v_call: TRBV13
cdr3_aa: CASSPWTSEDTGELFF

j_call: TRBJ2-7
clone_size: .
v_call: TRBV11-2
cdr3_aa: CASSSLTSGGKYEQYF

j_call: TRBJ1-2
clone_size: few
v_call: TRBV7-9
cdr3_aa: CASSPEYGIVYGYTF

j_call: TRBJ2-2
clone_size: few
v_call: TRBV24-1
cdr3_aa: CATSDYLRTGELFF

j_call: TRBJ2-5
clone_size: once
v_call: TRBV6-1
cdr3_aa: CASSELTGGETQYF

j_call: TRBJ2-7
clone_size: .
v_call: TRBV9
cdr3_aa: CASSPGGGRLGTYEQYF

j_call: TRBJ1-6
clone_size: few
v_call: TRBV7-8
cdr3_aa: CASSERTGENSPLHF

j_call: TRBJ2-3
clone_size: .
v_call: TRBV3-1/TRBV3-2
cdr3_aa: CASSPGLAGADTQYF

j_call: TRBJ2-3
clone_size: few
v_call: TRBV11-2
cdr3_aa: CASTPRDRNTQYF

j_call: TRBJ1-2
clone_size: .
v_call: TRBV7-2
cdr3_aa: CASSSNRVGYTF

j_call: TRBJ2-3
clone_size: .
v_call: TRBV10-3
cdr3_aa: CAISGSRGPSTDTQYF

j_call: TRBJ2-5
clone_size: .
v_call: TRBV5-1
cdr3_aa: CASSLNGGSVRETQYF